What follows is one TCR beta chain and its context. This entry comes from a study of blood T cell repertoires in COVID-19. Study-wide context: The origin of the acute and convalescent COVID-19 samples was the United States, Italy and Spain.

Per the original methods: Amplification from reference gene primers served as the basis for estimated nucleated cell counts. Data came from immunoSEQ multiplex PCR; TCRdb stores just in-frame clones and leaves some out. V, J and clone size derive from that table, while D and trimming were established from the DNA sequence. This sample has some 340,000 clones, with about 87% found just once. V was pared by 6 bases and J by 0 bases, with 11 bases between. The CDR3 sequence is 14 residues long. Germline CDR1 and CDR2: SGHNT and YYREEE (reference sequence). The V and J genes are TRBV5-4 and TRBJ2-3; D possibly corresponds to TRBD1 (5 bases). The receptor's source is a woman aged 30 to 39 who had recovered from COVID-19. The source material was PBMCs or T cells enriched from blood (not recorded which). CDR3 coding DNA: TGTGCCAGCACCTGGGGCCTTAGCACAGATACGCAGTATTTT. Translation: CASTWGLSTDTQYF.